This T cell receptor (beta chain) was obtained from a study of T cell responses to AZD1222 COVID-19 vaccine. CDR1 is ENHRY and CDR2 is SYGVKD in the germline V gene. Trimming left V 4 bases short and J 3 bases short, with 19 bases between. CDR3 length equals 17 residues. Profiled with immunoSEQ multiplex PCR; TCRdb holds only in-frame clones, not every one. The table shows tens of thousands of clones, with approximately 86% occurring only once. V and J are TRBV10-3 and TRBJ1-3; D uncertain. The receptor was isolated from an adult who received the AZD1222 COVID-19 vaccine. The specimen comprised peripheral blood, sampled 28 days after the second AZD1222 dose. The CDR3 nucleotides are TGTGCCATCAGTGTCAATGCTAGGGCTTTAAATGGAAACACCATATATTTT. Translation gives CAISVNARALNGNTIYF.